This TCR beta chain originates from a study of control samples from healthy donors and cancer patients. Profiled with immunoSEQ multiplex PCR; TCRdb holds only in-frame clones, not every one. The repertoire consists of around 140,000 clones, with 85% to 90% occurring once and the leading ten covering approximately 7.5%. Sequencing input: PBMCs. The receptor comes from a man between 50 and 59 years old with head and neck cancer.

CDR3 sequence reads: CASSFHVGNTEAFF. The DNA of the CDR3 is TGTGCCAGCAGCTTTCATGTTGGGAACACTGAAGCTTTCTTT. The chain has TRBV12-1 and TRBJ1-1. TRBV12-1 is an annotated pseudogene. The CDR3 has 14 amino acids.